The clone carrying this TCR beta chain was recorded only once. This record comes from a study of blood T cell repertoires in COVID-19. The protocol was immunoSEQ multiplex PCR, while the TCRdb copy is restricted to in-frame clones and leaves out a portion. The data hold roughly 200,000 clones, with more than 80% observed a single time. The V gene end was trimmed by 0 bases and the J gene end by 2 bases; junction bases not matched to a gene: 5. The germline V gene has CDR1 SGHTS and CDR2 YDEGEE. The CDR3 extends over 15 amino acids. The sample consisted of PBMCs or T cells enriched from blood (not recorded which). The receptor comes from a middle-aged man who had recovered from COVID-19. The chain employs TRBV5-8 and TRBJ2-7; 7 nucleotides align to TRBD1. CDR3 nucleotide sequence: TGTGCCAGCAGCTTGGGACAGGGAATAACCTACGAGCAGTACTTC. Translation: CASSLGQGITYEQYF.